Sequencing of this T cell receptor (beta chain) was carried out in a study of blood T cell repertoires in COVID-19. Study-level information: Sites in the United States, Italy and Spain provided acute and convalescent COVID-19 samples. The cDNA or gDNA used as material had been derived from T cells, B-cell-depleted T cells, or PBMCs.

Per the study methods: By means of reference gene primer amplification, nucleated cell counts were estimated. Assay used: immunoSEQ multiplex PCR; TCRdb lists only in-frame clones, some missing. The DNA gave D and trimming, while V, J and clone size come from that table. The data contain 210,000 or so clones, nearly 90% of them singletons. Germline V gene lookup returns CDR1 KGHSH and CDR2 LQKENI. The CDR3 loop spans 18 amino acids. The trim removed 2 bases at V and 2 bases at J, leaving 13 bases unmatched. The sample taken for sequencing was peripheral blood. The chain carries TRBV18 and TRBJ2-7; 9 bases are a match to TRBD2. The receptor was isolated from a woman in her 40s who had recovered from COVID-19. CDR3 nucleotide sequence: TGTGCCAGCTCACCAGGCATCGTCGTCCTAGCGGGAACCTACGAGCAGTACTTC. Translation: CASSPGIVVLAGTYEQYF. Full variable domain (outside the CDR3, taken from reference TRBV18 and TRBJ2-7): NAGVMQNPRHLVRRRGQEARLRCSPMKGHSHVYWYRQLPEEGLKFMVYLQKENIIDESGMPKERFSAEFPKEGPSILRIQQVVRGDSAAYFCASSPGIVVLAGTYEQYFGPGTRLTVT.